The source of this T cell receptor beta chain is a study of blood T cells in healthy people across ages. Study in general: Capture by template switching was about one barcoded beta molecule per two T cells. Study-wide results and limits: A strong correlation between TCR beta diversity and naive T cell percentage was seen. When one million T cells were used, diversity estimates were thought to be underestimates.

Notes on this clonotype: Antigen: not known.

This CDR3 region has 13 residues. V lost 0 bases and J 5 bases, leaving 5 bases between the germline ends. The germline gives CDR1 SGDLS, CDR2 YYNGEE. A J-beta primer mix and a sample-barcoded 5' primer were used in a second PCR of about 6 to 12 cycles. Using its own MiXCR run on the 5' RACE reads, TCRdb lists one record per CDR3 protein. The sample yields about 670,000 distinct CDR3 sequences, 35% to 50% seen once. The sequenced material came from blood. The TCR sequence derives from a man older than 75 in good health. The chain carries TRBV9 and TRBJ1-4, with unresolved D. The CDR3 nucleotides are TGTGCCAGCAGCGTAGCCCCGAATGAAAAACTGTTTTTT. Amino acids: CASSVAPNEKLFF.